The 14 T cell receptor beta chains reported below all come from one sample, sequenced in a study of blood T cell repertoires in COVID-19. Clones were sequenced by immunoSEQ multiplex PCR, and TCRdb holds only the in-frame ones, with some missing. The table shows about 320,000 clones, with about 83% occurring only once. Material: peripheral blood. The receptor set was obtained from a woman aged 45-65 years with acute or convalescent COVID-19.

V gene TRBV28 combines with J gene TRBJ1-1; tentative D call: TRBD1 (6 bases). This CDR3 region has 16 residues. From germline, CDR1 is MDHEN and CDR2 SYDVKM. Trimming cost V 5 bases and J 1 base, with 17 bases left between them. CDR3 protein: CASSLIQGSGNTEAFF. In DNA form, the CDR3 reads TGTGCCAGCAGTCTTATCCAGGGGTCAGGGAACACTGAAGCTTTCTTT.

V is TRBV4-1 and J is TRBJ1-1; the D gene is possibly TRBD1 (5 bases). The CDR3 consists of 15 residues. V dropped 4 bases and J dropped 4 bases, with 16 bases sitting between them. Germline assignment: CDR1 MGHRA and CDR2 YSYEKL. The CDR3 region has the DNA TGCGCCAGCAGCCGAGGACGGGGGGGAGGCACTGAAGCTTTCTTT. Encoded protein: CASSRGRGGGTEAFF.

The table lists this clone with a count of one. CDR3 in DNA: TGTGCCAGGGGGGACATCACAGGGGCCAACGAGCAGTACTTC. It encodes CARGDITGANEQYF. The chain employs TRBV2 and TRBJ2-7, with 7 bases lining up with TRBD1. With 9 bases clipped from V and 5 bases from J, the junction kept 13 bases outside the gene matches. The CDR3 loop spans 14 amino acids. In germline, CDR1 is SNHLY, CDR2 FYNNEI.

The J gene is TRBJ1-1, the V gene TRBV19; D may be TRBD1 (6 bases). The V end lost 5 bases, the J end lost 2 bases, and 12 bases lay between the germline ends. CDR3 size: 14 residues. In germline, CDR1 is LNHDA, CDR2 SQIVND (reference sequence). Here the CDR3 DNA reads TGTGCCAGTAGTGTCGGACAGTTTAACACTGAAGCTTTCTTT. Protein product: CASSVGQFNTEAFF. The full variable domain, rest sourced from reference TRBV19 and TRBJ1-1, is DGGITQSPKYLFRKEGQNVTLSCEQNLNHDAMYWYRQDPGQGLRLIYYSQIVNDFQKGDIAEGYSVSREKKESFPLTVTSAQKNPTAFYLCASSVGQFNTEAFFGQGTRLTVV.

The rearrangement links TRBV5-1 to TRBJ2-7, with TRBD2 matching 8 bases. This CDR3 region has 14 residues. Looked up from germline, CDR1 is SGHRS and CDR2 is YFSETQ. The J segment lost 3 bases and the V segment lost 2 bases, leaving 4 bases of the junction unmatched. The CDR3 coding sequence is TGCGCCAGCAGCTTACGGAGCGGGAGCTACGAGCAGTACTTC. Amino acids: CASSLRSGSYEQYF.

V and J are TRBV11-1 and TRBJ2-2, with TRBD1 matching 8 bases. Germline CDR1 reads SGHAT; CDR2 reads FQDESV (reference sequence). Losses at the gene ends were 4 bases for V and 5 bases for J; bases not matched to a gene: 9. The CDR3 extends over 16 amino acids. As DNA, the CDR3 is TGTGCCAGCAGCTCACCGGGCAGGGGGCGGACCGGGGAGCTGTTTTTT. As protein: CASSSPGRGRTGELFF.

The CDR3 reads CASSRTQVLNEKLFF. For the CDR3, the DNA is TGTGCCAGCAGTAGAACCCAGGTGCTAAATGAAAAACTGTTTTTT. J is TRBJ1-4 and V is TRBV2; no clear D. Trimming removed 5 bases at V and 5 bases at J, with 15 bases between. Germline values: CDR1 SNHLY, CDR2 FYNNEI. The CDR3 sequence is 15 residues long. The full variable domain, in which reference TRBV2 and TRBJ1-4 provide the parts outside the CDR3, is EPEVTQTPSHQVTQMGQEVILRCVPISNHLYFYWYRQILGQKVEFLVSFYNNEISEKSEIFDDQFSVERPDGSNFTLKIRSTKLEDSAMYFCASSRTQVLNEKLFFGSGTQLSVL.

The chain is built from TRBV3-1 (or the pseudogene TRBV3-2) and TRBJ2-5; a possible D gene is TRBD2 (6 bases). V was pared by 1 base and J by 10 bases, with 13 bases between. The CDR3 extends over 13 amino acids. Germline CDR1 LGHDT, CDR2 YNNKEL (reference sequence). CDR3 residues: CASSQVRGSDQYF. The CDR3 nucleotides are TGTGCCAGCAGCCAAGTTCGGGGGAGCGACCAGTACTTC.

This chain uses TRBV24-1 with TRBJ2-3; TRBD1 is a possible D gene (6 bases). Germline CDR1 and CDR2: KGHDR and SFDVKD. The V end lost 5 bases, the J end lost 6 bases, and 17 bases lay between the germline ends. The CDR3 sequence is 15 residues long. The CDR3 nucleotides are TGTGCCACCAGTGCCCATCCCGGGACAACCGATACGCAGTATTTT. Protein: CATSAHPGTTDTQYF.

V gene TRBV5-6 combines with J gene TRBJ2-1; 7 positions match TRBD1. Germline trimming cut 3 bases from V and 4 bases from J; bases unmatched to any gene: 10. Germline V gene sequence: CDR1 SGHDT, CDR2 YYEEEE. This CDR3 has 16 amino acids. CDR3 amino acids: CASSWSWRQGYNEQFF. CDR3 in DNA: TGTGCCAGCAGCTGGAGCTGGAGACAGGGATACAATGAGCAGTTCTTC.

Only a few counts were recorded for this clone. The V gene is TRBV7-8, the J gene TRBJ1-1; 9 bases align to TRBD1. The CDR3 extends over 16 amino acids. Per the germline V gene, CDR1 is SGHVS and CDR2 is FQNEAQ. V shed 4 bases and J 4 bases; nucleotides not matched to a gene: 10. The CDR3 here is CASSSTPTGGTTEAFF. The CDR3, as DNA: TGTGCCAGCAGCTCGACCCCCACAGGGGGCACCACTGAAGCTTTCTTT.

The J gene is TRBJ2-5, the V gene TRBV7-2, with 10 bases identical to TRBD1. V shed 5 bases and J 5 bases; nucleotides not matched to a gene: 11. Germline V gives CDR1 SGHTA, CDR2 FQGNSA. There are 16 residues in the CDR3. CDR3 DNA: TGTGCCAGCAGCATTTCTTGGACAGGGGGTTGGGAGACCCAGTACTTC. Translated, it gives CASSISWTGGWETQYF.

The chain has TRBV5-6 and TRBJ2-5; 14 positions match TRBD2. Germline loops: CDR1 SGHDT, CDR2 YYEEEE. Trimming at V came to 3 bases and at J to 11 bases, leaving 6 bases not matched to a gene. The CDR3 contains 14 residues. The CDR3 loop is CASSSGTSGSRQYF. The CDR3 DNA follows: TGTGCCAGCAGCTCCGGGACTAGCGGGAGTCGTCAGTACTTC.

The chain uses TRBV30 and TRBJ2-5, with 7 bases aligning to TRBD2. Trimming cost V 0 bases and J 5 bases; bases outside gene matches: 6. Germline CDR1 GTSNPN, CDR2 SVGIG (reference sequence). The CDR3 extends over 14 amino acids. The CDR3 sequence: CAWSVGGSGETQYF. DNA for the CDR3: TGTGCCTGGAGTGTTGGCGGGAGCGGCGAGACCCAGTACTTC.